The rows below give T cell receptor beta chains drawn from one sample of a study of Ad26.COV2.S vaccination and SARS-CoV-2 variants. The data were produced by immunoSEQ multiplex PCR, yet TCRdb's version contains in-frame clones alone and is incomplete. The sample lists about 320,000 clones, around four fifths occurring once. The sequenced sample was peripheral blood, obtained in a trial of Ad26.COV2.S vaccine versus placebo. Source of these receptors: a person between 18 and 59 years old who received the Ad26.COV2.S COVID-19 vaccine or a placebo. Each CDR3 is given with its conserved first and last residue. A D gene is named only where the DNA matches it firmly. Expanded clones get a size class; other rows say once, few or many, or leave the size out.

j_gene,v_gene,d_gene,abundance,CDR3nt,CDR3aa
TRBJ2-5,TRBV5-1,TRBD2,.,TGCGCCAGCAGCTCCGAGCGGGGAAGGCAAGAGACCCAGTACTTC,CASSSERGRQETQYF
TRBJ1-5,TRBV5-1,.,once,TGCGCCAGCAGCTTGTCCCCAGGGATGTATCAGCCCCAGCATTTT,CASSLSPGMYQPQHF
TRBJ2-7,TRBV28,.,.,TGTGCCAGCAGAACCTCGGGGGAGGAGCAGTACTTC,CASRTSGEEQYF
TRBJ1-5,TRBV24-1,TRBD1,.,TGTGCCACCAGTGATCAAACAGGGGAGTTCAATCAGCCCCAGCATTTT,CATSDQTGEFNQPQHF
TRBJ2-5,TRBV7-2,.,.,TGTGCCAGCAGCGCCGGGCCTGAAGAGACCCAGTACTTC,CASSAGPEETQYF
TRBJ2-1,TRBV2,TRBD2,.,TGTGCCAGCAGTCCGGGACTAAAGTACAATGAGCAGTTCTTC,CASSPGLKYNEQFF
TRBJ2-7,TRBV19,.,few,TGTGCCAGTAGTATAGGGGGCAGTCTCTACGAGCAGTACTTC,CASSIGGSLYEQYF
TRBJ2-3,TRBV7-3,TRBD2,.,TGTGCCAGCAGCCCCACACGACTAGCGGGGGGCGCATTTCCGCAGTATTTT,CASSPTRLAGGAFPQYF
TRBJ2-7,TRBV6-1,TRBD1,.,TGTGCCAGCAGTGACCCGGGACAGGGGTTCGACGAGCAGTACTTC,CASSDPGQGFDEQYF
TRBJ2-1,TRBV3-1/TRBV3-2,TRBD2,.,TGTGCCAGCAGCCAAGAAGGGACTAGCGGTATCGATGAGCAGTTCTTC,CASSQEGTSGIDEQFF
TRBJ1-5,TRBV30,TRBD1,.,TGTGCCTGGAGTGTTGGGACAGGGGTATCTCAGCCCCAGCATTTT,CAWSVGTGVSQPQHF
TRBJ1-1,TRBV6-6,.,few,TGTGCCAGCTTTTTTTCTAGGGTTTACACTGAAGCTTTCTTT,CASFFSRVYTEAFF
TRBJ1-1,TRBV3-1/TRBV3-2,.,.,TGTGCCAGCAGCCCTTCGCTGGGACTGCACACTGAAGCTTTCTTT,CASSPSLGLHTEAFF
TRBJ1-2,TRBV3-1/TRBV3-2,.,.,TGTGCCAGCAGCCAAGATCGGGGGCATGGCTACACCTTC,CASSQDRGHGYTF
TRBJ1-1,TRBV6-5,.,.,TGTGCCAGCAGTTACTGGAGTAACACTGAAGCTTTCTTT,CASSYWSNTEAFF
TRBJ2-7,TRBV18,TRBD2,.,TGTGCCAGCTCACCAAGGTCTGGGACTAGCGGGGGGGCCTACGAGCAGTACTTC,CASSPRSGTSGGAYEQYF
TRBJ1-6,TRBV25-1,.,.,TGTGCCAGCAGTGAATCTGAGTTCAATAATTCACCCCTCCACTTT,CASSESEFNNSPLHF
TRBJ1-5,TRBV12-3/TRBV12-4,.,.,TGTGCCAGCAGCAAATACCCCGATCAGCCCCAGCATTTT,CASSKYPDQPQHF
TRBJ2-5,TRBV11-3,TRBD2,.,TGTGCCAGCAGCGTAACTAGCGGGGCTACCCAGTACTTC,CASSVTSGATQYF
TRBJ1-2,TRBV6-5,TRBD1,.,TGTGCCAGCAACCCGGACAGGGGGCCTAGAGATGGCTACACCTTC,CASNPDRGPRDGYTF
TRBJ2-2,TRBV27,.,.,TGTGCCAGCAGTTTACTACGCGAAAACACCGGGGAGCTGTTTTTT,CASSLLRENTGELFF
TRBJ2-7,TRBV5-6,TRBD1,.,TGTGCCAGCAGCTGGGGACAGGGAGTAACCTACGAGCAGTACTTC,CASSWGQGVTYEQYF
TRBJ1-1,TRBV6-5,TRBD1,once,TGTGCCAGCAGTCGACAGGGCGAGGTCACTGAAGCTTTCTTT,CASSRQGEVTEAFF
TRBJ1-2,TRBV5-1,.,once,TGCGCCAGCAGCATAAGCGGGACGGACTATGGCTACACCTTC,CASSISGTDYGYTF
TRBJ2-2,TRBV25-1,TRBD2,.,TGTGCCAGCAGTGTGTTTAGCGGGGGGGCGAACACCGGGGAGCTGTTTTTT,CASSVFSGGANTGELFF
TRBJ2-7,TRBV27,TRBD2,.,TGTGCCAGCAGTTTCTCTGAAGCGGGGGGACTGCCTACGAAGCAGTACTTC,CASSFSEAGGLPTKQYF
TRBJ1-4,TRBV21-1,.,.,TGTGCCAGCAGCAAAGAGGACCACGGTAGGCATGAAAAACTGTTTTTT,CASSKEDHGRHEKLFF
TRBJ2-1,TRBV7-8,TRBD1,.,TGTGCCAGCCAAAGACAGGGAGTGGGCAATGAGCAGTTCTTC,CASQRQGVGNEQFF
TRBJ2-1,TRBV28,TRBD1,.,TGTGCCAGCAGGCCCGACAGGGAAGGTTACAATGAGCAGTTCTTC,CASRPDREGYNEQFF
TRBJ2-2,TRBV11-3,.,.,TGTGCCAGCAGCCGTACAGGCAATCCGAACACCGGGGAGCTGTTTTTT,CASSRTGNPNTGELFF
TRBJ2-1,TRBV6-4,.,.,TGTGCCAGCAGTAAAGGGGTAGGCTCCTACAATGAGCAGTTCTTC,CASSKGVGSYNEQFF
TRBJ2-3,TRBV24-1,TRBD1,.,TGTGCCACCAGCCACACAATAACGGGACAGGGATCTAATACGCAGTATTTT,CATSHTITGQGSNTQYF
TRBJ2-5,TRBV5-6,.,.,TGTGCCAGCAGGTTCCACGACGGGGAAGGGACCCAGTACTTC,CASRFHDGEGTQYF
TRBJ1-6,TRBV7-8,TRBD1,.,TGTGCCAGCAGCCCACGGTCACTCCGGGACAGGAATTCACCCCTCCACTTT,CASSPRSLRDRNSPLHF
TRBJ2-7,TRBV28,.,.,TGTGCCAGCAGTCCACTGGGGGGATTGCACACCTACGAGCAGTACTTC,CASSPLGGLHTYEQYF
TRBJ2-7,TRBV7-9,TRBD1,.,TGTGCCAGCAGGAAGGACAGGGCTGACGAGCAGTACTTC,CASRKDRADEQYF
TRBJ1-6,TRBV6-6,.,few,TGTGCCAGCATCCAGAGTGGGCTGGGTTCACCCCTCCACTTT,CASIQSGLGSPLHF
TRBJ2-3,TRBV5-4,.,.,TGTGCCAGCAGCTCCACAGATACGCAGTATTTT,CASSSTDTQYF
TRBJ1-2,TRBV7-2,TRBD1,.,TGTGCCAGCAGCTGGGACAGCGGCCGTGATGGCTACACCTTC,CASSWDSGRDGYTF
TRBJ2-1,TRBV7-8,.,.,TGTGCCAGCAGCTTAGTGGCAGGCGGGGACGGCTCCTACAATGAGCAGTTCTTC,CASSLVAGGDGSYNEQFF
TRBJ2-3,TRBV11-3,.,.,TGTGCCAGCAGCGCCCGGGTGGGTGGCACAGATACGCAGTATTTT,CASSARVGGTDTQYF
TRBJ2-1,TRBV4-2,.,few,TGTGCCAGCAGCCAAGGGGGGAACCGATACAATGAGCAGTTCTTC,CASSQGGNRYNEQFF
TRBJ2-5,TRBV10-1,.,.,TGCGCCAGCAGTGATTCGGGAGAGACCCAGTACTTC,CASSDSGETQYF
TRBJ1-6,TRBV5-4,.,.,TGTGCCAGCAGCTTGGACCGACTTATGGGTAATTCACCCCTCCACTTT,CASSLDRLMGNSPLHF
TRBJ1-3,TRBV28,TRBD1,.,TGTGCCAGCGGGACAGGGGGCTTCCACTCTGGAAACACCATATATTTT,CASGTGGFHSGNTIYF